These 8 T cell receptor beta chains originate from one sample sequenced in a study of T cell therapy after organ transplantation. Only in-frame clones appear in the TCRdb table, and some are missing; sequencing was by immunoSEQ multiplex PCR. In the table there are about 20,000 clones, roughly 84% of which are singletons. For these receptors, no antigen is known. The sample's time point: 20-29 weeks after completion of therapy. Sequencing was performed on CD8+ T cells from blood, taken after autologous CMV-specific T cell therapy. The source of these receptors is a human patient who had received a solid organ transplant and had CMV disease. Some of the T cells might come from the graft donor.

The chain recombines TRBV7-9 with TRBJ2-7; D gene uncertain. This CDR3 region has 13 residues. Germline CDR1 reads SEHNR; CDR2 reads FQNEAQ (reference sequence). The V end lost 4 bases, the J end lost 4 bases, and 11 bases lay between the germline ends. The CDR3 DNA reads as TGTGCCAGCAGCTCCTCGTCGGGTTACGAGCAGTACTTC. Translated: CASSSSSGYEQYF.

The CDR3 loop is CASTLQVFEELFF. The DNA for the CDR3 is TGTGCCAGCACTTTACAGGTTTTTGAGGAGCTGTTTTTT. The chain uses TRBV6-6 and TRBJ2-2, with a possible D match to TRBD1 (5 bases). Germline loops: CDR1 MNHNY, CDR2 SVGAGI (reference sequence). This CDR3 comprises 13 residues. Trimming removed 7 bases at V and 10 bases at J, with 16 bases between.

The chain recombines TRBV6-5 with TRBJ2-1, with D maybe TRBD1 (6 bases). The V gene lost 2 bases and the J gene lost 6 bases, with 11 bases spanning the gap. The CDR3 extends over 14 amino acids. CDR1 MNHEY and CDR2 SVGAGI come from the germline V gene. The CDR3 DNA follows: TGTGCCAGCAGTTACGGGGTGGGGGCCAATGAGCAGTTCTTC. The encoded protein is CASSYGVGANEQFF.

J is TRBJ1-5 and V is TRBV15; D gene uncertain. The ends were cut back, 0 bases at V and 0 bases at J, with 6 bases in the middle. The germline V gene has CDR1 LNHNV and CDR2 YYDKDF (reference sequence). The CDR3 loop spans 15 amino acids. CDR3: CATSRDRYSNQPQHF. CDR3 in DNA: TGTGCCACCAGCAGAGATCGATATAGCAATCAGCCCCAGCATTTT.

The genes are TRBV7-6 and TRBJ2-2; 9 nucleotides match TRBD1. Trimming cost V 6 bases and J 6 bases; bases outside gene matches: 2. Germline V gives CDR1 SGHVS, CDR2 FNYEAQ. The CDR3 runs 13 residues. The DNA of the CDR3 is TGTGCCAGCAGTTGGACAGGGGCCGGGGAGCTGTTTTTT. Translated: CASSWTGAGELFF.

In nucleotides, the CDR3 is TGTGCCAGCAGCTTAGATAGGCCCACACGGACTGAAGCTTTCTTT. This gives the protein CASSLDRPTRTEAFF. The V gene is TRBV7-9, the J gene TRBJ1-1; the D is unclear. The CDR3 is 15 amino acids. The V gene's germline CDR1 is SEHNR and CDR2 FQNEAQ (reference sequence). V was cut by 1 base and J by 5 bases, with 14 bases left in between.

V gene TRBV29-1 combines with J gene TRBJ2-5, with D tentatively TRBD1 (5 bases). The CDR3 loop spans 12 amino acids. CDR1 is SQVTM and CDR2 is ANQGSEA in the germline V gene. V was cut by 7 bases and J by 2 bases, with 11 bases left in between. CDR3 sequence reads: CSGKTEQETQYF. The CDR3 region has the DNA TGCAGCGGGAAGACAGAACAAGAGACCCAGTACTTC.

V and J are TRBV9 and TRBJ2-7, with TRBD1 identical over 12 bases. The trim removed 2 bases at V and 4 bases at J, leaving 7 bases unmatched. This CDR3 spans 16 amino acids. CDR1 and CDR2 (germline): SGDLS, YYNGEE. CDR3 amino acids: CASSVAGTGGVYEQYF. As DNA, the CDR3 is TGTGCCAGCAGCGTGGCCGGGACAGGGGGCGTATACGAGCAGTACTTC.